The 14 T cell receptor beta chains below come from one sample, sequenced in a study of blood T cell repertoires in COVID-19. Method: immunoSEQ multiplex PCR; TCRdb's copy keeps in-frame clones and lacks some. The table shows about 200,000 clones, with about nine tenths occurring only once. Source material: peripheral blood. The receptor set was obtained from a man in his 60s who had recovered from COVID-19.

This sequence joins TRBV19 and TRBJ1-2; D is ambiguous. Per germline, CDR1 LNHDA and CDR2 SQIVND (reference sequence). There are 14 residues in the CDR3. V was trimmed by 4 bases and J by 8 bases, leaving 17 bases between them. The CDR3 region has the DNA TGTGCCAGTAGTAGCGGAATAGGATCTGGCGGCTACACCTTC. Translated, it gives CASSSGIGSGGYTF.

CDR3: CASSIRTGGTEAFF. CDR3 coding DNA: TGTGCCAGTAGTATAAGGACAGGGGGCACTGAAGCTTTCTTT. The V call is TRBV19, the J call TRBJ1-1; 10 bases are shared with TRBD1. Germline lookup yields CDR1 LNHDA and CDR2 SQIVND (reference sequence). This CDR3 contains 14 residues. The V and J ends lost 2 bases and 4 bases, in that order; junction bases with no gene match: 1.

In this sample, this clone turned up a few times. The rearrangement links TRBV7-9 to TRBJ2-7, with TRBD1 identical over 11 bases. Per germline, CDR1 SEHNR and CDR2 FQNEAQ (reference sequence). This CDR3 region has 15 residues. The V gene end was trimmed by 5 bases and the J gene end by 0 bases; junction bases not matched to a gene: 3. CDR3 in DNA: TGTGCCAGCAGCGTCGGGACAGGGGGCTCCTACGAGCAGTACTTC. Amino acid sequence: CASSVGTGGSYEQYF.

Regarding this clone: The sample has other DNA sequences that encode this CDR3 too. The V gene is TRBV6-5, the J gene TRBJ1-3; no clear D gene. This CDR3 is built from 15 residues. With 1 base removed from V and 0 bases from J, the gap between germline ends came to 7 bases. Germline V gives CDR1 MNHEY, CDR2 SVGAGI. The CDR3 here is CASSYLGSSGNTIYF. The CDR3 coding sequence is TGTGCCAGCAGTTACTTGGGGAGCTCTGGAAACACCATATATTTT.

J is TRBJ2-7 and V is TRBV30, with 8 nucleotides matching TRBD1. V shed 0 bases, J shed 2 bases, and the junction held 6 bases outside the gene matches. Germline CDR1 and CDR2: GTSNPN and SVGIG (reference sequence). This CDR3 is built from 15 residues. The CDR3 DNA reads TGTGCCTGGAGTGTACCCGGGACAGGTACCTACGAGCAGTACTTC. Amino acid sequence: CAWSVPGTGTYEQYF.

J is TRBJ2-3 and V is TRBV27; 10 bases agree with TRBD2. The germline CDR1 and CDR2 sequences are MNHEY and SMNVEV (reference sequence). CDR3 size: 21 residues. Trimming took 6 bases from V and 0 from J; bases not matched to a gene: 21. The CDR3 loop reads CASRVCRVYLAGVMSTDTQYF. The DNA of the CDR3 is TGTGCCAGCAGGGTCTGCAGGGTCTACCTAGCGGGAGTGATGAGCACAGATACGCAGTATTTT.

In DNA form, the CDR3 reads TGTGCTAGTGGTTCCCGATGGACTAGCGGGGGAAACGAGCAGTACTTC. As protein: CASGSRWTSGGNEQYF. The rearrangement joins TRBV12-5 to TRBJ2-7, with TRBD2 matching 13 bases. CDR3 length equals 16 residues. V dropped 4 bases and J dropped 5; count of bases not matched to a gene: 8. Looked up from germline, CDR1 is LGHNT and CDR2 is FRNRAP.

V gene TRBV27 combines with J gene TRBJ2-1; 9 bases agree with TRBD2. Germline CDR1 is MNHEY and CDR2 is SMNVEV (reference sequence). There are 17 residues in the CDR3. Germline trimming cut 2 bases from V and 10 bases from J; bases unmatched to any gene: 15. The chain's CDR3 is CASSLRPGLAESGEQFF. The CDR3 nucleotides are TGTGCCAGCAGTTTACGACCGGGACTAGCTGAATCGGGGGAGCAGTTCTTC.

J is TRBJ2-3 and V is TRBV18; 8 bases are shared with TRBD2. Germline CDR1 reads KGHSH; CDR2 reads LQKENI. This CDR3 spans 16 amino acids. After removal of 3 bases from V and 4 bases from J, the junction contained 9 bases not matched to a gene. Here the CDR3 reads CASSPGPGGMADTQYF. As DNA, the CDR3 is TGTGCCAGCTCACCCGGTCCGGGAGGGATGGCAGATACGCAGTATTTT. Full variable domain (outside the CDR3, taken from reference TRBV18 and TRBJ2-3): NAGVMQNPRHLVRRRGQEARLRCSPMKGHSHVYWYRQLPEEGLKFMVYLQKENIIDESGMPKERFSAEFPKEGPSILRIQQVVRGDSAAYFCASSPGPGGMADTQYFGPGTRLTVL.

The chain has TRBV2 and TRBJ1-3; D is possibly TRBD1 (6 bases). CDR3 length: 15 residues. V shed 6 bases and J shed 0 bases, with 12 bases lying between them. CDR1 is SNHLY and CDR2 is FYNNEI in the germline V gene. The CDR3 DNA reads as TGTGCCAGCAGAAGGAGAGGGGGCTCTGGAAACACCATATATTTT. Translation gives CASRRRGGSGNTIYF.

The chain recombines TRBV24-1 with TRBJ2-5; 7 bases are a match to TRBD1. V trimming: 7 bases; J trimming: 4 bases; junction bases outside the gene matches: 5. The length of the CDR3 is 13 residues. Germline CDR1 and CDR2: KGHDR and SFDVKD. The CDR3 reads CATRQGKGETQYF. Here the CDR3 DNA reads TGTGCCACCAGACAGGGGAAGGGAGAGACCCAGTACTTC.

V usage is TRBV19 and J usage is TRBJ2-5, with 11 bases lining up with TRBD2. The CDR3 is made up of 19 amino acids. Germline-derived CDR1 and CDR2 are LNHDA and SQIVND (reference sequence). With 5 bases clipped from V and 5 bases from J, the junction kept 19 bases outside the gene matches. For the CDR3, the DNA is TGTGCCAGTAGTCCTCTGCACTTCCCTAGCGGGGGGTCCTGGGAGACCCAGTACTTC. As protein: CASSPLHFPSGGSWETQYF. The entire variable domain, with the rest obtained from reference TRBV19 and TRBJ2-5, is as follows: DGGITQSPKYLFRKEGQNVTLSCEQNLNHDAMYWYRQDPGQGLRLIYYSQIVNDFQKGDIAEGYSVSREKKESFPLTVTSAQKNPTAFYLCASSPLHFPSGGSWETQYFGPGTRLLVL.

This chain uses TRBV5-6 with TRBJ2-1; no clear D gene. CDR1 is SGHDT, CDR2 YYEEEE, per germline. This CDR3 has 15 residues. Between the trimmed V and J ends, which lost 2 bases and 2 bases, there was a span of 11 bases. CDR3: CASSLTRGTYNEQFF. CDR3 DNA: TGTGCCAGCAGCTTAACCCGCGGAACCTACAATGAGCAGTTCTTC.

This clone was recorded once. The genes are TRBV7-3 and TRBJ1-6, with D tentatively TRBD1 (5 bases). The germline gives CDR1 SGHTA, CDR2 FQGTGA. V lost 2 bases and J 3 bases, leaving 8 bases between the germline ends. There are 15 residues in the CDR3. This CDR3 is CASSLGGVYNSPLHF. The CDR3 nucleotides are TGTGCCAGCAGCTTAGGAGGGGTCTATAATTCACCCCTCCACTTT.